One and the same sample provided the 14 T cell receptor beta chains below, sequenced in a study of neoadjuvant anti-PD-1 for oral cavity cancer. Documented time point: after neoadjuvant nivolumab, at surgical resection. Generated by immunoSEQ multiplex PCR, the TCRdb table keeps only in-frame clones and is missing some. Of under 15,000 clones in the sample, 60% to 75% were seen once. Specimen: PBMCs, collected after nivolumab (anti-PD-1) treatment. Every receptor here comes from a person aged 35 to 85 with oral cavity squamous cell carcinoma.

The CDR3 nucleotides read TGTGCCAGTAGCGGTCAGGGGGCGAGGACTGAAGCTTTCTTT. This translates into CASSGQGARTEAFF. The J gene is TRBJ1-1, the V gene TRBV19; 8 bases line up with TRBD1. The CDR3 runs 14 residues. With 6 bases clipped from V and 5 bases from J, the junction kept 8 bases outside the gene matches. Germline values: CDR1 LNHDA, CDR2 SQIVND (reference sequence).

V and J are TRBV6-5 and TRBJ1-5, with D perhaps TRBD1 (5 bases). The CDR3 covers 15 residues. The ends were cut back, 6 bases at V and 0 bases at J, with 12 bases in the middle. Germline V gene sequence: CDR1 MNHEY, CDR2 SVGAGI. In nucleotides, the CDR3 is TGTGCCAGCAGCCACGGGACGGTTAGCAATCAGCCCCAGCATTTT. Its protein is CASSHGTVSNQPQHF.

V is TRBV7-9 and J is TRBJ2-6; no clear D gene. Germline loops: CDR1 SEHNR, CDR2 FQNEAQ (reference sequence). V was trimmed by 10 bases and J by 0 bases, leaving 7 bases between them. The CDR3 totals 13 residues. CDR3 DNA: TGTGCCACCGAACCCTCTGGGGCCAACGTCCTGACTTTC. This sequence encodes CATEPSGANVLTF.

DNA for the CDR3: TGTGCCAGCACCCCCGGGACAGGGGAACAGCCCCAGCATTTT. It yields the protein CASTPGTGEQPQHF. The chain recombines TRBV6-6 with TRBJ1-5; 10 nucleotides agree with TRBD1. The V gene's germline CDR1 is MNHNY and CDR2 SVGAGI (reference sequence). This CDR3 contains 14 residues. V shed 7 bases, J shed 7 bases, and the junction held 7 bases outside the gene matches.

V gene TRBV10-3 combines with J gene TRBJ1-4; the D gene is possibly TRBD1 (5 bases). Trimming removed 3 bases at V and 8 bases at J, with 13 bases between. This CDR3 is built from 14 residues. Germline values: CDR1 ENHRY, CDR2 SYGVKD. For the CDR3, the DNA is TGTGCCATCAGTGAAGGGCAGGGAGGAGAAAAACTGTTTTTT. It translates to CAISEGQGGEKLFF.

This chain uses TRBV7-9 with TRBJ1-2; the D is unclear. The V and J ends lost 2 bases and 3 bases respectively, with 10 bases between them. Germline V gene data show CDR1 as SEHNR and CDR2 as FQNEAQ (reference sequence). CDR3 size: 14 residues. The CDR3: CASSLLAGDYGYTF. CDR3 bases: TGTGCCAGCAGCTTACTGGCGGGAGACTATGGCTACACCTTC.

This CDR3 reads CAISDVRGAQETQYF. CDR3 DNA sequence: TGTGCCATCAGTGATGTCAGGGGGGCCCAAGAGACCCAGTACTTC. V and J are TRBV10-3 and TRBJ2-5; D is possibly TRBD1 (7 bases). The CDR3 extends over 15 amino acids. With 3 bases removed from V and 1 base from J, the gap between germline ends came to 12 bases. CDR1 is ENHRY, CDR2 SYGVKD, per germline.

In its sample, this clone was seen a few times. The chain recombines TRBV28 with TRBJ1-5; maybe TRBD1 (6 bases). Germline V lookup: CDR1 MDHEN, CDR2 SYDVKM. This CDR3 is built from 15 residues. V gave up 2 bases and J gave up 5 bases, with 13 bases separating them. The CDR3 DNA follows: TGTGCCAGCAGTTTAGCCAGGGGCGGCGATCAGCCCCAGCATTTT. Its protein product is CASSLARGGDQPQHF. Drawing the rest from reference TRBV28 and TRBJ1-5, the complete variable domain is DVKVTQSSRYLVKRTGEKVFLECVQDMDHENMFWYRQDPGLGLRLIYFSYDVKMKEKGDIPEGYSVSREKKERFSLILESASTNQTSMYLCASSLARGGDQPQHFGDGTRLSIL.

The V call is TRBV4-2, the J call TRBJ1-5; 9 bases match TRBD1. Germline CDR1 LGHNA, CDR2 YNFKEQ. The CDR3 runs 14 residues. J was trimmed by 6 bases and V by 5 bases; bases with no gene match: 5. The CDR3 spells CASSGDRVGQPQHF. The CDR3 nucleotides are TGTGCCAGCAGCGGGGACAGGGTCGGTCAGCCCCAGCATTTT.

The CDR3 loop is CASSLGTGNTEAFF. CDR3 in DNA: TGTGCCAGCAGCTTAGGGACAGGGAACACTGAAGCTTTCTTT. The V gene is TRBV7-8, the J gene TRBJ1-1; 7 nucleotides match TRBD1. The CDR3 contains 14 residues. Germline assignment: CDR1 SGHVS and CDR2 FQNEAQ. V was clipped by 1 base and J by 1 base; unmatched bases: 0.

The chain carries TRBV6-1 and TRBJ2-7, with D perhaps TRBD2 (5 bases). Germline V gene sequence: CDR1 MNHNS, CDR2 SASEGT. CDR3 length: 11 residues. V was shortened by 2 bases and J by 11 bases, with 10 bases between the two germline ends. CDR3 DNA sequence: TGTGCCAGCAGTGAATCCCGGGAAAAGTACTTC. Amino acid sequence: CASSESREKYF.

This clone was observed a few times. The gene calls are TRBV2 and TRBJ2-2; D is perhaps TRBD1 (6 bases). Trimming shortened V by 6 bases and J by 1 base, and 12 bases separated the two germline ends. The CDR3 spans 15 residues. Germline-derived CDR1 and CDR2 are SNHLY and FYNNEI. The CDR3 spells CASREQGVNTGELFF. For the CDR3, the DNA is TGTGCCAGCAGGGAACAGGGAGTGAACACCGGGGAGCTGTTTTTT.

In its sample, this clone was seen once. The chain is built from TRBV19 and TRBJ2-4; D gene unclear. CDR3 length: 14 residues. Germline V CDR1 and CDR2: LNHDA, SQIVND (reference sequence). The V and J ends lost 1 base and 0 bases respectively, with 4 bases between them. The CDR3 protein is CASSIAVAKNIQYF. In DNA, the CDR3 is TGTGCCAGTAGTATAGCGGTAGCCAAAAACATTCAGTACTTC. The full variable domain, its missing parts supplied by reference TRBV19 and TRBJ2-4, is DGGITQSPKYLFRKEGQNVTLSCEQNLNHDAMYWYRQDPGQGLRLIYYSQIVNDFQKGDIAEGYSVSREKKESFPLTVTSAQKNPTAFYLCASSIAVAKNIQYFGAGTRLSVL.

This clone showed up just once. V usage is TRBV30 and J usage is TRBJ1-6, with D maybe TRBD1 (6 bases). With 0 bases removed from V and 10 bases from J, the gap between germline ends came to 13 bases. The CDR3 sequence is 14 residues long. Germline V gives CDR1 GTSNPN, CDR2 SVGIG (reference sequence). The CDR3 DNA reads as TGTGCCTGGAGTGTTGCCAGGGGAGCCTCACCCCTCCACTTT. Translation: CAWSVARGASPLHF.